These 14 T cell receptor beta chains were all obtained from the same sample, sequenced in a study of cytomegalovirus exposure and HLA in healthy donors. Vbeta (60) and Jbeta (13) primers were used in the PCR. This table comes from immunoSEQ multiplex PCR, and its TCRdb copy is limited to in-frame clones, with some not included. The data show just over 150,000 clones, roughly 80% seen once. The sample taken for sequencing was PBMCs. The receptors come from a woman aged 50 to 65 in good health and CMV-seropositive.

J is TRBJ1-5 and V is TRBV21-1; TRBD1, as called in the table, went unchecked against the DNA. TRBV21-1 is given as a pseudogene. The CDR3 is 14 amino acids. The DNA of the CDR3 is TGTGCCAGCACCCGGGTGGGGCAGAATCAGCCCCAGCATTTT. Translated, it gives CASTRVGQNQPQHF.

J is TRBJ1-1 and V is TRBV30; 7 bases align to TRBD1. The junction had 6 bases not matched to a gene; V was cut back by 3 bases and J by 11 bases. Germline-derived CDR1 and CDR2 are GTSNPN and SVGIG (reference sequence). The CDR3 contains 11 residues. The CDR3 DNA reads as TGTGCCTGGAGCACCAGGGGGGAGGCTTTCTTT. Residues: CAWSTRGEAFF. Based on the CDR3 plus reference TRBV30 and TRBJ1-1, the full variable domain is SQTIHQWPATLVQPVGSPLSLECTVEGTSNPNLYWYRQAAGRGLQLLFYSVGIGQISSEVPQNLSASRPQDRQFILSSKKLLLSDSGFYLCAWSTRGEAFFGQGTRLTVV.

The chain joins TRBV12-5 to TRBJ2-3, with D tentatively TRBD1 (5 bases). Germline CDR1 LGHNT, CDR2 FRNRAP. With 3 bases removed from V and 5 bases from J, the gap between germline ends came to 18 bases. This CDR3 is built from 16 residues. The CDR3 here is CASGFVMGRDGDTQYF. The CDR3, as DNA: TGTGCTAGTGGTTTTGTCATGGGCAGGGATGGAGATACGCAGTATTTT. Drawing the rest from reference TRBV12-5 and TRBJ2-3, the complete variable domain is DARVTQTPRHKVTEMGQEVTMRCQPILGHNTVFWYRQTMMQGLELLAYFRNRAPLDDSGMPKDRFSAEMPDATLATLKIQPSEPRDSAVYFCASGFVMGRDGDTQYFGPGTRLTVL.

The CDR3: CASSFPPTGTYEQYF. In nucleotides, the CDR3 is TGTGCCAGCAGTTTTCCCCCTACAGGTACCTACGAGCAGTACTTC. The chain employs TRBV28 and TRBJ2-7; D is perhaps TRBD1 (5 bases). CDR3 length: 15 amino acids. The V and J ends lost 3 bases and 2 bases respectively, with 14 bases between them. The germline gives CDR1 MDHEN, CDR2 SYDVKM. Combining the CDR3 with reference TRBV28 and TRBJ2-7 gives the whole variable domain DVKVTQSSRYLVKRTGEKVFLECVQDMDHENMFWYRQDPGLGLRLIYFSYDVKMKEKGDIPEGYSVSREKKERFSLILESASTNQTSMYLCASSFPPTGTYEQYFGPGTRLTVT.

The J gene is TRBJ1-1, the V gene TRBV11-2; a weak D match, TRBD1 (5 bases). V dropped 10 bases and J dropped 0 bases, with 12 bases sitting between them. The CDR3 consists of 13 residues. Per germline, CDR1 SGHAT and CDR2 FQNNGV. CDR3 nucleotide sequence: TGTGCCACCGAACAGGAAATGAACACTGAAGCTTTCTTT. Its protein is CATEQEMNTEAFF.

The gene calls are TRBV30 and TRBJ1-6; a possible D gene is TRBD1 (6 bases). Per the germline V gene, CDR1 is GTSNPN and CDR2 is SVGIG (reference sequence). This CDR3 is 14 amino acids long. V was cut by 3 bases and J by 7 bases, with 13 bases left in between. The CDR3 nucleotides read TGTGCCTGGAGAAGAGGGACACAAAATTCACCCCTCCACTTT. Translated: CAWRRGTQNSPLHF.

The table lists this clone with a few counts. The chain couples TRBV7-8 to TRBJ2-7; D perhaps matches TRBD1 (5 bases). The length of the CDR3 is 15 residues. The V gene lost 1 base and the J gene lost 6 bases, with 16 bases spanning the gap. Germline CDR1 SGHVS, CDR2 FQNEAQ. In DNA form, the CDR3 reads TGTGCCAGCAGCTTAGTTGGGGCCGTTTTCACCGAGCAGTACTTC. It translates to CASSLVGAVFTEQYF.

This chain links TRBV15 with TRBJ2-7; D possibly corresponds to TRBD2 (6 bases). Germline V gives CDR1 LNHNV, CDR2 YYDKDF (reference sequence). CDR3 length: 14 residues. Trimming left V 3 bases short and J 3 bases short, with 12 bases between. CDR3 nucleotide sequence: TGTGCCACCAGCAGGGGCAGGGAGGACTACGAGCAGTACTTC. This encodes CATSRGREDYEQYF.

V and J are TRBV12-5 and TRBJ2-4; possible D gene TRBD1, 6 bases. The CDR3 totals 19 residues. Trimming stripped 5 bases from V and 0 bases from J, with 23 bases between. Per the germline V gene, CDR1 is LGHNT and CDR2 is FRNRAP. This CDR3 reads CASGPPPGAGEIAKNIQYF. The CDR3 DNA sequence: TGTGCTAGTGGTCCTCCTCCCGGGGCAGGGGAAATAGCCAAAAACATTCAGTACTTC.

This chain uses TRBV2 with TRBJ1-2, with no clear D. V lost 10 bases, J lost 5 bases, and 17 bases lay in between. Per the germline V gene, CDR1 is SNHLY and CDR2 is FYNNEI. CDR3 size: 13 residues. DNA of the CDR3: TGTGCCACCCAATTCGGGGAAAGTTATGGCTACACCTTC. Its translation: CATQFGESYGYTF.

The CDR3 sequence: CASSLDPGGPNEQFF. As DNA, the CDR3 is TGCGCCAGCAGCTTGGACCCCGGCGGGCCCAATGAGCAGTTCTTC. V usage is TRBV5-1 and J usage is TRBJ2-1, with a tentative D call TRBD2 (5 bases). This CDR3 contains 15 residues. Germline V gene data show CDR1 as SGHRS and CDR2 as YFSETQ. V was pared by 0 bases and J by 6 bases, with 13 bases between.

The chain combines TRBV12-5 with TRBJ2-7; 8 bases fit TRBD1. Losses at the gene ends were 0 bases for V and 3 bases for J; bases not matched to a gene: 4. CDR1 is LGHNT and CDR2 is FRNRAP in the germline V gene. The CDR3 sequence is 15 residues long. CDR3 nucleotides: TGTGCTAGTGGTTTGGTTTCAGGGGGCATCTACGAGCAGTACTTC. This gives the protein CASGLVSGGIYEQYF.

This sequence joins TRBV7-9 and TRBJ2-1; TRBD1 might be the D (6 bases). CDR3 length equals 14 residues. V lost 1 base to trimming and J lost 6 bases, with 10 bases between them. CDR1 is SEHNR, CDR2 FQNEAQ, per germline (reference sequence). DNA for the CDR3: TGTGCCAGCAGCTTAGAAGCCAGGGGCAATGAGCAGTTCTTC. This gives the protein CASSLEARGNEQFF.

V is TRBV19 and J is TRBJ2-2; 8 bases align to TRBD2. The J segment lost 6 bases and the V segment lost 7 bases, leaving 10 bases of the junction unmatched. The CDR3 has 15 amino acids. The germline CDR1 and CDR2 sequences are LNHDA and SQIVND (reference sequence). As DNA, the CDR3 is TGTGCCAGTAATCCCGCCGGGGGGGTAGCCGGGGAGCTGTTTTTT. Translated: CASNPAGGVAGELFF.